The sequence of this T cell receptor (beta chain) was determined in a study of T cells in localized non-small cell lung cancer. General observations from the study: Uninvolved neighboring lung showed the greatest T cell clonality, exceeding tumor.

Data came from immunoSEQ multiplex PCR; TCRdb stores just in-frame clones and leaves some out. The sample lists about 70,000 clones, approximately 87% occurring once. A word on this clone: Its antigen is unidentified.

The CDR3 is 14 amino acids. Germline loops: CDR1 SGHRS, CDR2 YFSETQ. Trimming removed 1 base from V and 4 bases from J, with 9 bases in between. V gene TRBV5-1 combines with J gene TRBJ1-5, with D perhaps TRBD1 (6 bases). The starting material was peripheral blood, obtained before any cancer treatment. This sequence originates from a male donor at least 60 years old with stage III squamous cell lung carcinoma. The chain's CDR3 is CASSLMDRNQPQHF. As DNA, the CDR3 is TGCGCCAGCAGCTTGATGGACAGAAATCAGCCCCAGCATTTT.